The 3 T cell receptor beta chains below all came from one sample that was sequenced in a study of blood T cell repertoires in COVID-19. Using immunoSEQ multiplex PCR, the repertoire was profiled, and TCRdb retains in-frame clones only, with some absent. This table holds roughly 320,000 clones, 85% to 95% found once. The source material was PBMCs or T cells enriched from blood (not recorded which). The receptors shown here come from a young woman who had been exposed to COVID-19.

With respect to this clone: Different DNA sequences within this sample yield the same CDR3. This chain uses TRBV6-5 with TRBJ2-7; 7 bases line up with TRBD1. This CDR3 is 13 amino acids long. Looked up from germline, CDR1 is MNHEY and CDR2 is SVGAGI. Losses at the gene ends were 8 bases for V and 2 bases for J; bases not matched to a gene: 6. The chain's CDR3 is CASSRQGPYEQYF. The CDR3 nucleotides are TGTGCCAGCTCACGACAGGGTCCCTACGAGCAGTACTTC.

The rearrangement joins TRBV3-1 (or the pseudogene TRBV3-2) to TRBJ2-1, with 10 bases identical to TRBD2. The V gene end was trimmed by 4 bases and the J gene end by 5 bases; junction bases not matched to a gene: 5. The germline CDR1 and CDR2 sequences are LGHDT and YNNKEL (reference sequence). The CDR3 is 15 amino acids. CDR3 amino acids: CASSLSGGLNNEQFF. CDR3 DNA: TGTGCCAGCAGCCTTAGCGGGGGGCTAAACAATGAGCAGTTCTTC.

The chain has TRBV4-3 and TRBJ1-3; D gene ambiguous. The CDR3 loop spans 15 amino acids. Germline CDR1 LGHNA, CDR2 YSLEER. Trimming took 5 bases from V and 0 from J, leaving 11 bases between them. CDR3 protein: CASSLYGGSGNTIYF. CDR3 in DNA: TGCGCCAGCAGCTTGTATGGAGGCTCTGGAAACACCATATATTTT.